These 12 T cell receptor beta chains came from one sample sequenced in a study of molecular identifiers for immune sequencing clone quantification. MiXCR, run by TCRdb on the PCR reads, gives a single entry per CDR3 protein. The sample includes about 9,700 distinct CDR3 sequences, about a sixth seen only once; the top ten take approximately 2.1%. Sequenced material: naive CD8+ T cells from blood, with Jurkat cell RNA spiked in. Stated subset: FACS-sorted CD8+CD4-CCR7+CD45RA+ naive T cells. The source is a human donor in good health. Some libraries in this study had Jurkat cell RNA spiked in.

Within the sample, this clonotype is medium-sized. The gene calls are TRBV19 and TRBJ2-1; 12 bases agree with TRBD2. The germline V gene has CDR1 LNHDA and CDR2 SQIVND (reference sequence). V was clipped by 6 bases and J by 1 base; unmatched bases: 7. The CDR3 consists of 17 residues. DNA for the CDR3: TGTGCCAGTAGCCCGACTAGCGGGAGTGGGTCCTACAATGAGCAGTTCTTC. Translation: CASSPTSGSGSYNEQFF.

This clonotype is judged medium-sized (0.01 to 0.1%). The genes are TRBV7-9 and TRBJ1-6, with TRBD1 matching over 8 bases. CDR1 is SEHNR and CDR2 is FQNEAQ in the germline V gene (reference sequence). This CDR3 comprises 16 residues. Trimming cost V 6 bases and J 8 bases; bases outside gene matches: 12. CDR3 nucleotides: TGTGCCAGCAGACAGAACGGACAGGGCCTGGATTCACCCCTCCACTTT. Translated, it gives CASRQNGQGLDSPLHF.

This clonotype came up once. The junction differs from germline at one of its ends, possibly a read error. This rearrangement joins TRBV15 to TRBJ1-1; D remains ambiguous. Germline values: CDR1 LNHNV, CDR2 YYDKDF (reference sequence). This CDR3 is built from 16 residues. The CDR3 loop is CATSRDSYSLNAEAFF. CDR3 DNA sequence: TGTGCCACCAGCAGAGATTCCTACAGCTTGAACGCTGAAGCTTTCTTT.

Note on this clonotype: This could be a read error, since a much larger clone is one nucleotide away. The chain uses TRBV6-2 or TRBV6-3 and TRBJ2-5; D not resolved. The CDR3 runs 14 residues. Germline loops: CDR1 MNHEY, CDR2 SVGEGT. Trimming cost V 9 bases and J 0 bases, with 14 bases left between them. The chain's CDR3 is CARSPPPYQETQYF. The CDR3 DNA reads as TGTGCCAGAAGTCCACCACCGTACCAAGAGACCCAGTACTTC.

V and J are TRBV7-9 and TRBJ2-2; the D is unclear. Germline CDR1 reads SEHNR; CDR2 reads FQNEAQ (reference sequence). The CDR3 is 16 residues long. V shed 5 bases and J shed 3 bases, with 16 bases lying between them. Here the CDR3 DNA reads TGTGCCAGCAGCCTAGTTGTAACCCCTCACACCGGGGAGCTGTTTTTT. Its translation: CASSLVVTPHTGELFF.

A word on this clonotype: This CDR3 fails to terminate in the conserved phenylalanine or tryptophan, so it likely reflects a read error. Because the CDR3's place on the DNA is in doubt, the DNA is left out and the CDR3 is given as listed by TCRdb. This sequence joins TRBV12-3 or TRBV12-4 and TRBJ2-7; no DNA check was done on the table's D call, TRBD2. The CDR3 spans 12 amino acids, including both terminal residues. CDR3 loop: CASSLDYTMWHS.

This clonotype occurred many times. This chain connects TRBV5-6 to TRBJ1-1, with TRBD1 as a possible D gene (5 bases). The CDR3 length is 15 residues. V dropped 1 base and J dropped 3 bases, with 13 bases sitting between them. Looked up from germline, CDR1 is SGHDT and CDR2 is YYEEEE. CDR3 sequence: CASSLLRTRDTEAFF. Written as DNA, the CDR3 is TGTGCCAGCAGCTTGTTAAGGACAAGGGACACTGAAGCTTTCTTT.

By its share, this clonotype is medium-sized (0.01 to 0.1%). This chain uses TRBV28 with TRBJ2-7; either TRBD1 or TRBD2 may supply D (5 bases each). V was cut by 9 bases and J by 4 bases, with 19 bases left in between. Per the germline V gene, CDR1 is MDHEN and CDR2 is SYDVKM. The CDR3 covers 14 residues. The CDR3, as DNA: TGTGCCAGTGGATCAGGGAGAAGGGGATACGAGCAGTACTTC. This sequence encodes CASGSGRRGYEQYF.

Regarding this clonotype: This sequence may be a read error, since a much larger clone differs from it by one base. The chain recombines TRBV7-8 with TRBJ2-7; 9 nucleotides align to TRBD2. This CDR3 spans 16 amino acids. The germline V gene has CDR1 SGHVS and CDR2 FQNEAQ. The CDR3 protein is CAGSGGFTSGFYEQYF. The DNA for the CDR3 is TGTGCCGGCAGCGGGGGTTTTACTAGCGGGTTCTACGAGCAGTACTTC.

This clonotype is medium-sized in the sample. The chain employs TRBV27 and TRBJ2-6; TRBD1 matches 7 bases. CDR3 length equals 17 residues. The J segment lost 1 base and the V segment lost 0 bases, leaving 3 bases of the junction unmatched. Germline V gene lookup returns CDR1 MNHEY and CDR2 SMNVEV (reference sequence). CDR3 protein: CASSLSPTGSGANVLTF. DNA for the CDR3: TGTGCCAGCAGTTTATCCCCGACAGGGTCTGGGGCCAACGTCCTGACTTTC.

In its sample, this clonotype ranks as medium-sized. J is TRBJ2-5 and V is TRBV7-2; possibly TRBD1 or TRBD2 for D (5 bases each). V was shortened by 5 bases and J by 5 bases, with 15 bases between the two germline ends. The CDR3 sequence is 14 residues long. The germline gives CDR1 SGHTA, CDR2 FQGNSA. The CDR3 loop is CASSPPGPKETQYF. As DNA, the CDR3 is TGTGCCAGCAGCCCCCCGGGACCCAAGGAGACCCAGTACTTC.

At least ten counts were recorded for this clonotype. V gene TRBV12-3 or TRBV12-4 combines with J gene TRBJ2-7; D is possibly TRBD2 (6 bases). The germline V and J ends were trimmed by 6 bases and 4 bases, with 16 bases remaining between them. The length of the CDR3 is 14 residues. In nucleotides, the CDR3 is TGTGCCAGCAGCTCGGGGGTAGGGATGTACGAGCAGTACTTC. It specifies CASSSGVGMYEQYF.